A single sample gave rise to the 21 T cell receptor beta chains below, sequenced in a study of blood T cells in healthy people across ages. Then a second PCR, running roughly 7 to 11 cycles, was carried out with a sample-barcoded 5' primer and a J-beta primer mix. TCRdb passed the 5' RACE reads through MiXCR, listing each CDR3 protein once. The sample yields roughly 1.9 million distinct CDR3 sequences, roughly 43% seen once. Sequencing input: blood. The receptors derive from a human donor in good health.

On this clonotype itself: A read error may account for a junction end that differs from germline. J is TRBJ2-7 and V is TRBV5-1; no reliable D call. Germline V gene sequence: CDR1 SGHRS, CDR2 YFSETQ. There are 12 residues in the CDR3. The CDR3 reads CASGLGRVEQYF. CDR3 DNA sequence: TGCGCCAGCGGCTTGGGCCGGGTCGAGCAGTACTTC.

This clonotype was detected a few times. The V call is TRBV27, the J call TRBJ1-2; TRBD1 matches at 11 bases. The germline CDR1 and CDR2 sequences are MNHEY and SMNVEV (reference sequence). This CDR3 has 14 amino acids. Trimming cost V 4 bases and J 7 bases; bases outside gene matches: 5. This CDR3 reads CASSSRTGGLGYTF. The CDR3 DNA is TGTGCCAGCAGTTCCAGGACAGGGGGCCTTGGCTACACCTTC.

Of note for this clonotype: A far bigger clonotype differs at one base, so this is likely a read error. The chain employs TRBV7-9 and TRBJ2-7; no clear D gene. The germline gives CDR1 SEHNR, CDR2 FQNEAQ (reference sequence). The CDR3 covers 13 residues. The chain's CDR3 is CTSSPRSSYEQYF. The CDR3 DNA sequence: TGTACCAGCAGCCCCCGGAGCTCCTACGAGCAGTACTTC.

The V gene is TRBV12-3 or TRBV12-4, the J gene TRBJ2-3; tentatively, D is TRBD2 (5 bases). Trimming cost V 0 bases and J 5 bases, with 15 bases left between them. CDR3 length: 16 amino acids. CDR3 sequence (DNA): TGTGCCAGCAGTTTAGCTCCTAGCCCTATGGGAGATACGCAGTATTTT. This translates into CASSLAPSPMGDTQYF.

A word on this clonotype: With a much larger clone just one base away, this may be a read error. The rearrangement joins TRBV14 to TRBJ2-7; the D is unclear. V was cut by 0 bases and J by 1 base, with 10 bases left in between. The CDR3 covers 15 residues. Germline V gives CDR1 SGHDN, CDR2 FVKESK. The CDR3 DNA follows: TGTGCCAGCAGCCAAGATATGGGCGGTTCCTACGAGCAGTACTTC. Amino acids: CASSQDMGGSYEQYF.

The V call is TRBV20-1, the J call TRBJ1-2; 10 bases are shared with TRBD1. This CDR3 has 18 amino acids. Unmatched junction bases numbered 14, after V lost 0 bases and J lost 4 bases. Germline CDR1 reads DFQATT; CDR2 reads SNEGSKA (reference sequence). The CDR3 here is CSARDRMRPGQGSYGYTF. The CDR3 bases are TGCAGTGCTAGAGATAGAATGAGGCCGGGACAGGGGAGCTATGGCTACACCTTC.

This chain uses TRBV7-2 with TRBJ1-2; 7 bases agree with TRBD1. CDR3 size: 17 residues. Germline V gene sequence: CDR1 SGHTA, CDR2 FQGNSA. J was trimmed by 5 bases and V by 4 bases; bases with no gene match: 16. This CDR3 is CASSSWDSITAQYGYTF. CDR3 DNA: TGTGCCAGCAGCTCCTGGGACAGCATTACAGCCCAGTATGGCTACACCTTC.

The gene calls are TRBV6-1 and TRBJ1-6, with a possible D match to TRBD1 (5 bases). The germline CDR1 and CDR2 sequences are MNHNS and SASEGT. V lost 6 bases and J lost 0, with 12 bases in between. The length of the CDR3 is 16 residues. In nucleotides, the CDR3 is TGTGCCAGCAGGGGTGGGAGGGGCTCCTATAATTCACCCCTCCACTTT. Translation gives CASRGGRGSYNSPLHF.

The CDR3 sequence: CAISPRGAVYYEQYF. For the CDR3, the DNA is TGTGCCATCAGCCCACGTGGAGCGGTGTACTACGAGCAGTACTTC. The V gene is TRBV10-3, the J gene TRBJ2-7, with a tentative D call TRBD2 (5 bases). CDR1 and CDR2 from the germline V gene are ENHRY and SYGVKD. The length of the CDR3 is 15 residues. Trimming cost V 6 bases and J 3 bases, with 18 bases left between them.

The V call is TRBV12-5, the J call TRBJ1-2, with 8 bases that match TRBD1. CDR1 and CDR2 from the germline V gene are LGHNT and FRNRAP. V gave up 6 bases and J gave up 6 bases; unmatched junction bases: 6. The CDR3 totals 13 residues. CDR3: CASGKTGEDGYTF. The CDR3, as DNA: TGTGCTAGTGGGAAGACAGGGGAGGATGGCTACACCTTC.

The CDR3 loop is CSVEEPDRDRWKLFF. The CDR3, as DNA: TGCAGCGTTGAAGAGCCGGACAGGGACCGTTGGAAACTGTTTTTT. The rearrangement joins TRBV29-1 to TRBJ1-4; TRBD1 aligns across 8 bases. Germline V gene data show CDR1 as SQVTM and CDR2 as ANQGSEA. This CDR3 has 15 amino acids. Trimming removed 0 bases from V and 11 bases from J; junction bases left unmatched: 11.

Regarding this clonotype: A far larger clone lies a single base away; this is likely a read error. The rearrangement joins TRBV12-3 or TRBV12-4 to TRBJ2-7; D gene uncertain. The germline V and J ends were trimmed by 2 bases and 1 base, with 6 bases remaining between them. The CDR3 consists of 13 residues. The chain's CDR3 is CASSLWQSYEQYF. In DNA, the CDR3 is TGTGCCAGCAGTTTATGGCAGTCCTACGAGCAGTACTTC.

J is TRBJ2-5 and V is TRBV20-1; unclear D gene. CDR3 size: 13 residues. CDR1 DFQATT and CDR2 SNEGSKA come from the germline V gene (reference sequence). Trimming left V 0 bases short and J 1 base short, with 6 bases between. CDR3 sequence: CSARDPFQETQYF. The CDR3 nucleotides are TGCAGTGCTAGAGATCCCTTCCAAGAGACCCAGTACTTC.

V and J are TRBV2 and TRBJ2-4; 10 bases align to TRBD1. The assigned J gene may be wrong: the sequence end matches TRBJ2-7 better. This CDR3 comprises 14 residues. Germline loops: CDR1 SNHLY, CDR2 FYNNEI. The CDR3 region is CASRRQGAVYEQYF. Here the CDR3 DNA reads TGTGCCAGCAGGCGACAGGGGGCGGTATACGAGCAGTACTTC.

This clonotype was seen more than once but under ten times. This rearrangement joins TRBV7-2 to TRBJ2-5; 8 bases agree with TRBD1. Germline CDR1 SGHTA, CDR2 FQGNSA. This CDR3 region has 15 residues. Trimming removed 5 bases from V and 4 bases from J; junction bases left unmatched: 9. CDR3 amino acids: CASSHDRGLGETQYF. DNA for the CDR3: TGTGCCAGCAGCCATGACAGGGGTTTAGGAGAGACCCAGTACTTC.

This clonotype was found a few times. The CDR3 loop reads CASSKAGPSREQYF. DNA of the CDR3: TGTGCCAGCAGCAAAGCGGGGCCTTCTAGAGAGCAGTACTTC. The chain links TRBV13 to TRBJ2-5; 7 nucleotides line up with TRBD2. The CDR3 has 14 amino acids. CDR1 and CDR2 from the germline V gene are PRHDT and FYEKMQ (reference sequence). Losses at the gene ends were 5 bases for V and 11 bases for J; bases not matched to a gene: 14.

This clonotype has only a few counts. CDR3 in DNA: TGTGCCAGCAGTCATAGCGGATCCTACGAGCAGTACTTC. As protein: CASSHSGSYEQYF. This chain connects TRBV27 to TRBJ2-7; possible D gene TRBD2, 6 bases. Germline V CDR1 and CDR2: MNHEY, SMNVEV (reference sequence). The CDR3 sequence is 13 residues long. V was shortened by 5 bases and J by 1 base, with 9 bases between the two germline ends.

The rearrangement uses TRBV7-9 and TRBJ1-4; D is perhaps TRBD1 (5 bases). Germline lookup yields CDR1 SEHNR and CDR2 FQNEAQ (reference sequence). Trimming took off 1 base at V and 11 bases at J, with 11 bases between the two ends. The length of the CDR3 is 13 residues. The CDR3 loop is CASSLEIGDKLFF. The DNA of the CDR3 is TGTGCCAGCAGCTTAGAGATAGGGGACAAACTGTTTTTT.

Many counts were recorded for this clonotype. V usage is TRBV28 and J usage is TRBJ2-5; TRBD1 matches 8 bases. From germline, CDR1 is MDHEN and CDR2 SYDVKM. The junction had 2 bases not matched to a gene; V was cut back by 3 bases and J by 2 bases. This CDR3 comprises 14 residues. The DNA for the CDR3 is TGTGCCAGCAGTTTTTACAGGGGGCAAGAGACCCAGTACTTC. Translation gives CASSFYRGQETQYF.

This clonotype has just a few counts. V is TRBV12-3 or TRBV12-4 and J is TRBJ2-7, with D unclear. The CDR3 length is 14 residues. V dropped 1 base and J dropped 7 bases, with 14 bases sitting between them. CDR3 protein: CASSLVTVSREQYF. CDR3 sequence (DNA): TGTGCCAGCAGTTTAGTAACCGTTTCGCGAGAGCAGTACTTC.

The chain combines TRBV20-1 with TRBJ2-2; D is possibly TRBD2 (6 bases). V lost 5 bases to trimming and J lost 6 bases, with 19 bases between them. This CDR3 region has 15 residues. The germline gives CDR1 DFQATT, CDR2 SNEGSKA (reference sequence). The CDR3 protein is CSADLVASAAGELFF. The CDR3 DNA reads as TGCAGTGCTGACCTAGTGGCTAGCGCGGCCGGGGAGCTGTTTTTT.